The 17 T cell receptor beta chains below come from one sample, sequenced in a study of T cells in Graves' hyperthyroidism and ophthalmopathy. TCR beta CDR3 region amplification was performed from RNA transcripts. First-round RT-PCR with HTBI primers amplified the TCR CDR3 region. TCRdb re-analysed the multiplex PCR reads in MiXCR, keeping a single row per CDR3 protein. The top ten clones hold 8.4% of a sample with over 650,000 distinct CDR3 sequences, over 15% of them seen once. What was sequenced was blood. The receptors stem from a man aged 18-30 years with Graves' hyperthyroidism.

This clonotype was seen many times. The V call is TRBV6-1, the J call TRBJ2-5, with 7 bases lining up with TRBD1. Trimming at V came to 6 bases and at J to 3 bases, leaving 4 bases not matched to a gene. CDR3 size: 13 residues. CDR1 is MNHNS, CDR2 SASEGT, per germline. The CDR3 loop is CASRGQAKETQYF. The CDR3, as DNA: TGTGCCAGCAGAGGACAGGCAAAAGAGACCCAGTACTTC.

In the case of this clonotype: A read error may explain this, as a much larger clone is one base away. The V and J genes are TRBV28 and TRBJ2-1, with TRBD2 identical over 9 bases. From germline, CDR1 is MDHEN and CDR2 SYDVKM. Trimming took 7 bases from V and 5 from J; bases not matched to a gene: 12. CDR3 length equals 16 residues. CDR3 DNA: TGTGCCAGCACCCCTGGGGGGACTAGCTTCCACAATGAGCAGTTCTTC. It translates to CASTPGGTSFHNEQFF.

This clonotype was counted many times. The chain combines TRBV28 with TRBJ2-7, with D perhaps assigned TRBD1 or TRBD2 (5 bases each). This CDR3 region has 13 residues. With 11 bases removed from V and 3 bases from J, the gap between germline ends came to 17 bases. CDR1 is MDHEN and CDR2 is SYDVKM in the germline V gene. The DNA for the CDR3 is TGTGCCGGCTCCGGGACCCCCTTCTACGAGCAGTACTTC. This codes for CAGSGTPFYEQYF. The full variable domain, with the rest looked up from reference TRBV28 and TRBJ2-7, is DVKVTQSSRYLVKRTGEKVFLECVQDMDHENMFWYRQDPGLGLRLIYFSYDVKMKEKGDIPEGYSVSREKKERFSLILESASTNQTSMYLCAGSGTPFYEQYFGPGTRLTVT.

The chain has TRBV5-5 and TRBJ2-2, with D perhaps matching TRBD1 or TRBD2 (5 bases each). The V gene lost 4 bases and the J gene lost 5 bases, with 18 bases spanning the gap. The germline V gene has CDR1 SGHKS and CDR2 YYEKEE (reference sequence). This CDR3 has 16 residues. CDR3 in DNA: TGTGCCAGCAGCCCCGCGCCGAGGGGAAAGACCGGGGAGCTGTTTTTT. Its protein product is CASSPAPRGKTGELFF.

This rearrangement joins TRBV7-2 to TRBJ2-7, with no clear D. The CDR3 sequence is 15 residues long. V lost 1 base to trimming and J lost 3 bases, with 13 bases between them. In germline, CDR1 is SGHTA, CDR2 FQGNSA. CDR3 sequence (DNA): TGTGCCAGCAGCTTAGATGGTCGGGCCCTCTACGAGCAGTACTTC. Translating gives CASSLDGRALYEQYF. The complete variable domain, with remaining parts taken from reference TRBV7-2 and TRBJ2-7, reads GAGVSQSPSNKVTEKGKDVELRCDPISGHTALYWYRQSLGQGLEFLIYFQGNSAPDKSGLPSDRFSAERTGGSVSTLTIQRTQQEDSAVYLCASSLDGRALYEQYFGPGTRLTVT.

The sample holds a few counts of this clonotype. The rearrangement links TRBV5-1 to TRBJ1-1; no reliable D call. Germline assignment: CDR1 SGHRS and CDR2 YFSETQ. This CDR3 comprises 13 residues. V was pared by 1 base and J by 2 bases, with 6 bases between. Here the CDR3 reads CASSLHPNTEAFF. The CDR3 DNA reads as TGCGCCAGCAGCTTGCACCCTAACACTGAAGCTTTCTTT.

The chain is built from TRBV19 and TRBJ2-4; 9 positions match TRBD2. CDR3 length equals 15 residues. The germline V gene has CDR1 LNHDA and CDR2 SQIVND (reference sequence). J was trimmed by 5 bases and V by 6 bases; bases with no gene match: 8. The chain's CDR3 is CASSPSTSGENIQYF. In DNA form, the CDR3 reads TGTGCCAGTAGCCCATCGACTAGCGGCGAAAACATTCAGTACTTC.

This clonotype showed up just a few times. The rearrangement uses TRBV20-1 and TRBJ1-6; 8 nucleotides agree with TRBD1. V lost 5 bases and J lost 7; bases outside the gene matches: 4. Germline CDR1 and CDR2: DFQATT and SNEGSKA (reference sequence). The CDR3 consists of 13 residues. The CDR3 DNA reads as TGCAGTGCTGACAGGGGAGGGAATTCACCCCTCCACTTT. Residues: CSADRGGNSPLHF.

Only a few counts were recorded for this clonotype. The chain joins TRBV20-1 to TRBJ2-2; 7 bases align to TRBD2. The CDR3 extends over 15 amino acids. V was pared by 2 bases and J by 5 bases, with 8 bases of the junction left unmatched. The germline CDR1 and CDR2 sequences are DFQATT and SNEGSKA (reference sequence). CDR3 protein: CSARNKRGGTGELFF. The CDR3 DNA is TGCAGTGCTAGAAATAAGCGGGGCGGGACCGGGGAGCTGTTTTTT.

This clonotype has only a few counts. The chain has TRBV28 and TRBJ2-6; 9 positions match TRBD1. There are 21 residues in the CDR3. CDR1 and CDR2 (germline): MDHEN, SYDVKM. V lost 8 bases and J lost 1; bases outside the gene matches: 21. The CDR3 reads CASRNRMGQGMIWSGANVLTF. CDR3 in DNA: TGTGCCAGCCGTAATCGGATGGGACAGGGTATGATCTGGTCTGGGGCCAACGTCCTGACTTTC.

This clonotype was counted only a few times. V and J are TRBV3-1 and TRBJ1-5; D ambiguous. The CDR3 runs to 14 residues. The ends were cut back, 1 base at V and 5 bases at J, with 9 bases in the middle. Germline CDR1 reads LGHDT; CDR2 reads YNNKEL (reference sequence). The CDR3 nucleotides are TGTGCCAGCAGCCAAGCCAACCAGGATCAGCCCCAGCATTTT. The encoded protein is CASSQANQDQPQHF.

The V and J genes are TRBV27 and TRBJ1-5; D remains unclear. CDR3 length: 14 amino acids. The V end was cut by 2 bases, the J end by 9 bases, with 14 bases between. Germline V gene lookup returns CDR1 MNHEY and CDR2 SMNVEV (reference sequence). CDR3 sequence: CASSLVGGGGPQHF. CDR3 in DNA: TGTGCCAGCAGTTTAGTGGGCGGTGGCGGGCCCCAGCATTTT.

The chain couples TRBV28 to TRBJ2-1; TRBD2 is a possible D gene (6 bases). This CDR3 comprises 20 residues. The germline V and J ends were trimmed by 1 base and 0 bases, with 22 bases remaining between them. The germline gives CDR1 MDHEN, CDR2 SYDVKM. CDR3 nucleotide sequence: TGTGCCAGCAGTTTATATCGGGGGAGTGGGAGGACTTACTCCTACAATGAGCAGTTCTTC. It specifies CASSLYRGSGRTYSYNEQFF.

Points on this clonotype: The CDR3 does not close with the conserved phenylalanine or tryptophan, likely indicating a read error. The rearrangement uses TRBV28 and TRBJ1-1; D remains ambiguous. The ends were cut back, 4 bases at V and 1 base at J, with 7 bases in the middle. This CDR3 spans 13 amino acids. CDR1 is MDHEN, CDR2 SYDVKM, per germline. CDR3 bases: TGTGCCAGCAGTTACAGATCGAACACTGAAGCTTTCTTA. This translates into CASSYRSNTEAFL.

This clonotype has ten or more counts. V gene TRBV29-1 combines with J gene TRBJ2-1; possible D gene TRBD2, 5 bases. Trimming took 7 bases from V and 8 from J, leaving 15 bases between them. The CDR3 covers 12 residues. Germline assignment: CDR1 SQVTM and CDR2 ANQGSEA. As DNA, the CDR3 is TGCAGCGCCGCCTCGGGATTCCATGAGCAGTTCTTC. Translating it yields CSAASGFHEQFF.

This clonotype came up many times. This chain connects TRBV30 to TRBJ2-3; 7 bases match TRBD1. Germline V gene sequence: CDR1 GTSNPN, CDR2 SVGIG (reference sequence). There are 12 residues in the CDR3. V trimming: 5 bases; J trimming: 8 bases; junction bases outside the gene matches: 7. The CDR3 loop reads CAWGSDRATQYF. The CDR3, as DNA: TGTGCCTGGGGATCAGACAGGGCTACGCAGTATTTT.

This sequence joins TRBV27 and TRBJ1-2, with D unresolved. The CDR3 totals 16 residues. V was pared by 2 bases and J by 7 bases, with 20 bases between. Germline V gene lookup returns CDR1 MNHEY and CDR2 SMNVEV (reference sequence). As DNA, the CDR3 is TGTGCCAGCAGTTTAGAGTTCCAGTCAGCTCTGGGTGGCTACACCTTC. It encodes CASSLEFQSALGGYTF.